This T cell receptor (beta chain) was identified in a study of blood T cell repertoires in COVID-19. Across the study: The cDNA or gDNA used as material had been derived from T cells, B-cell-depleted T cells, or PBMCs.

The CDR3 loop spans 17 amino acids. CDR1 MDHEN and CDR2 SYDVKM come from the germline V gene. V was clipped by 3 bases and J by 0 bases; unmatched bases: 4. In the study's own analysis: Cell counts per sample came from amplifying reference gene primers. Generated by immunoSEQ multiplex PCR, the TCRdb table keeps only in-frame clones and is missing some. Clonal size and the V and J genes are those of that table, whereas D and trimming came from the DNA. Of 85,000 or so clones in the sample, about four fifths were seen once. The chain links TRBV28 to TRBJ1-4; 10 bases align to TRBD1. Sequencing used peripheral blood. The TCR originated in a man older than 75 with acute or convalescent COVID-19. The CDR3, as DNA: TGTGCCAGCAGTTTTATAGGACAGGGGGCAACTAATGAAAAACTGTTTTTT. Encoded protein: CASSFIGQGATNEKLFF. The whole variable domain, remainder taken from reference TRBV28 and TRBJ1-4, is DVKVTQSSRYLVKRTGEKVFLECVQDMDHENMFWYRQDPGLGLRLIYFSYDVKMKEKGDIPEGYSVSREKKERFSLILESASTNQTSMYLCASSFIGQGATNEKLFFGSGTQLSVL.